The T cell receptor beta chain under discussion was sequenced for a study of shared clonotypes between healthy human individuals (dated by TCRdb to 2020 to 2021). Concerning the study at large: The cohort included a few men and two women between 18 and 49 years of age. For each donor, CD4 naive and CD4 memory were each run on three plates, CD8 naive on two plates, and CD8 memory on one plate. Blood TCR repertoires of about 5 healthy adults were deeply sequenced to estimate repertoire size and the extent of clonotype sharing between individuals. To increase sequencing depth and limit assay-specific biases, TCR repertoire library preparation and sequencing were carried out by different laboratories using diverse techniques. Between about 0.94 and 8.9 billion PBMCs per donor were obtained by leukapheresis.

Notes on this clone: This receptor's antigen is unknown. Base-call qualities are not available, and no considerably larger clone is one nucleotide away.

Here is what the overall study found, with its caveats: Compared with non-shared clonotypes, the clonotypes found in all four sorted-subset donors had higher generation probabilities. Because the study included a small number of donors, the genetic and exposure-history diversity represented was limited. Even with the large sequencing depth, rarefaction of the sorted-subset datasets indicated that sequencing was incomplete. Across a few donors, roughly 5.4% of naive CD4, 3% to 4% of naive CD8, 2% to 2.5% of memory CD4, and approximately 0.4% of memory CD8 clonotypes were shared. Naive subsets generally had larger estimated clonotype richness than memory subsets did. Pairwise subsampling indicated that sequencing depth was expected to affect the degree of clonotype sharing among donors. Sampling was limited to blood, and TCR repertoires in tissue likely differ from TCR repertoires in blood.

Using the deep immunoSEQ assay, multiplex PCR amplified TCR CDR3 regions from genomic DNA. Genomic DNA extracted from each cell subset was distributed evenly over all wells of several immunoSEQ 96-well plates, and each plate served as one replicate. For sorted subsets, 200 to 250 ng genomic DNA, equal to tens of thousands of T cell genomes, was loaded into each replicate PCR. The purified libraries were quantified using a Qubit 3.0 fluorometer, sized with a Bioanalyzer 2100, and then quantified again using the KAPA Library Quantification kit. A separate single-read 150-cycle Illumina NextSeq 550 flow cell was used to sequence each immunoSEQ 96-well plate. Regarding the original processing steps: The immunoSEQ output contained only junctional sequences without quality scores, so filtering could not match that applied to full-length reads. To assign V/J genes and CDR3, sequences were annotated against IMGT germline references using PyIR, a Python wrapper for IgBLAST v1.9. Reads with weak V/J assignments (E-value above 1e-6), missing CDR3, stop codons, out-of-frame junctions, or ambiguous translated residues were removed. V3J clonotypes were defined as sequences sharing the same inferred V gene, J gene, and CDR3 amino acid sequence. To compute the percentage overlap between repertoires, the number of shared unique clonotypes was divided by the size of the smaller repertoire. Richness of each repertoire was evaluated using RTK rarefaction, the Chao1 estimator, and Recon v2.1 estimates of unobserved clonotypes. OLGA was used to compute generation probabilities for all TCRbeta clonotypes that the gDNA method yielded from a few donors. In TCRdb, the immuneACCESS table is reduced to in-frame sequences with V and J assigned. These tables do not hold every clone; where another copy was compared, an unresolved V gene accounts for under half, and the others remain unexplained. V, J and clone size are those of that table, while D and trimming were read from the DNA. This sample comprises roughly 1,000,000 clones, around 78% of them detected only once. The ten largest clonotypes hold 0.5% to 0.6% of the sample.

The donors were healthy, HIV-negative adults who had no recently reported acute infections or vaccinations. Every donor was a Caucasian adult living in Nashville, Tennessee, USA. Magnetic negative selection was used to enrich CD4+ T cells, after which naive cells were positively selected on CD45RA and the negative fraction became the memory subset. After blood collection by leukapheresis, PBMCs were isolated using Ficoll-Histopaque density gradient centrifugation and then cryopreserved in the vapor phase of liquid nitrogen. Analytical flow cytometry was used to check the purity and quantity of each magnetically sorted T cell population. Each sorted fraction had its genomic DNA isolated and then quantified by UV absorbance on a Nanodrop 2000c. The CDR3, from cysteine to phenylalanine, totals 17 residues. Only the CDR3 region is kept as DNA, spanning 51 bases read in frame from base 1. Taken from the germline V gene, the CDR1 and CDR2 loops are LGHNA and YSLEER. V is reduced by 4 bases and J by 2 bases, leaving a spacing of 20 bases between them.

The material sequenced was memory CD4+ T cells from PBMCs. The cell subset or site label, read with the paper, signifies: CD45RA-negative fraction. This sequence was found in a man aged 18-30 years in good health. Some clones in this sample may be carry-over from other donors' samples. The sequence is built from TRBV4-3 and TRBJ1-2; 5 matching bases give a weak D call of TRBD1. In nucleotide form, the sequence is TGCGCCAGCAGCCCACTTTTGGTCGTTTCAGGGAACTATGGCTACACCTTC. It specifies CASSPLLVVSGNYGYTF.